These 4 T cell receptor beta chains share one sample of origin, sequenced in a study of cytotoxic CD8 clonotypes in ibrutinib-treated CLL. The assay was immunoSEQ multiplex PCR, and TCRdb's table has in-frame clones only and misses some. Of 65,000 to 85,000 clones detected, 90% appear once; the ten largest clones hold 2.5% to 3.5%. The specimen comprised PBMCs, sampled after 12 months of ibrutinib treatment. The receptors shown here come from a human donor with chronic lymphocytic leukemia.

The genes are TRBV4-3 and TRBJ2-1, with a tentative D call TRBD2 (5 bases). Germline V gene data show CDR1 as LGHNA and CDR2 as YSLEER. The CDR3 extends over 14 amino acids. Between the trimmed V and J ends, which lost 4 bases and 3 bases, there was a span of 10 bases. CDR3 in amino acids: CASSLVASYNEQFF. In DNA, the CDR3 is TGCGCCAGCAGCCTAGTAGCGAGCTACAATGAGCAGTTCTTC.

V usage is TRBV7-6 and J usage is TRBJ2-6, with D hard to call. The CDR3 contains 13 residues. CDR1 is SGHVS and CDR2 is FNYEAQ in the germline V gene. The V and J ends lost 0 bases and 6 bases respectively, with 3 bases between them. CDR3 protein: CASSLAAANVLTF. In nucleotides, the CDR3 is TGTGCCAGCAGCTTAGCCGCGGCCAACGTCCTGACTTTC.

The genes are TRBV4-1 and TRBJ2-7, with 13 bases that match TRBD2. From germline, CDR1 is MGHRA and CDR2 YSYEKL. This CDR3 has 18 amino acids. J lost 0 bases, V lost 4 bases, and 9 bases had no gene match. CDR3 region: CASSPAGTSGIPSYEQYF. The CDR3 nucleotides read TGCGCCAGCAGCCCAGCCGGGACTAGCGGGATCCCCTCCTACGAGCAGTACTTC.

There are a few counts of this clone. The chain links TRBV21-1 to TRBJ1-1; the table's D call, TRBD1, has no DNA check behind it. TRBV21-1 is a documented pseudogene. This CDR3 has 16 residues. The CDR3 sequence is CASSKASGIMNTEAFF. The CDR3, as DNA: TGTGCCAGCAGCAAAGCGTCAGGGATAATGAACACTGAAGCTTTCTTT.